This TCR beta chain was observed in a study of control samples from healthy donors and cancer patients. V dropped 3 bases and J dropped 0 bases, with 14 bases sitting between them. Per germline, CDR1 SGHNT and CDR2 YENEEA. This CDR3 contains 16 residues. Data came from immunoSEQ multiplex PCR; TCRdb stores just in-frame clones and leaves some out. The sample lists about 120,000 clones, around 92% seen once, with 0.58% in the top ten. The receptor was isolated from a man older than 75 with head and neck cancer. V gene TRBV11-3 combines with J gene TRBJ1-2; D is uncertain. Sequencing was done on a sample of PBMCs. CDR3 region: CASSFERRNPNYGYTF. The CDR3 nucleotides read TGTGCCAGCAGCTTTGAACGGAGAAACCCTAACTATGGCTACACCTTC.